These 20 T cell receptor beta chains share one sample of origin, sequenced in a study of blood T cell repertoires in COVID-19 (dated by TCRdb to 2020 to 2022). Library generation was performed with the immunoSEQ multiplex PCR assay. The source is immuneACCESS, and TCRdb retained only in-frame sequences with V and J called. Part of the clones is not carried over; for the studies checked, unresolved V genes explain less than half of this, and the remainder is unexplained. This sample has tens of thousands of clones in its table, and about 80% of those were observed once. Jointly, the top ten make up approximately 26% of the sample. Sequences were obtained from peripheral blood. Receptors were obtained from a man aged 55 to 70 with active or convalescent COVID-19.

The chain combines TRBV7-8 with TRBJ2-3; 11 bases agree with TRBD2. CDR1 SGHVS and CDR2 FQNEAQ come from the germline V gene. V was clipped by 5 bases and J by 0 bases; unmatched bases: 7. The CDR3 loop spans 17 amino acids. This chain's CDR3 is CASSPPLAGGSTDTQYF. The DNA for the CDR3 is TGTGCCAGCAGCCCCCCCTTAGCGGGGGGGAGCACAGATACGCAGTATTTT.

By frequency in the sample, this clone is medium-sized (0.01 to 0.1%). The CDR3 spells CARAGVPYEQYF. In nucleotides, the CDR3 is TGTGCCAGGGCCGGGGTGCCCTACGAGCAGTACTTC. The chain carries TRBV27 and TRBJ2-7; D may be TRBD2 (5 bases). This CDR3 contains 12 residues. The germline gives CDR1 MNHEY, CDR2 SMNVEV (reference sequence). V was trimmed by 9 bases and J by 2 bases, leaving 11 bases between them.

V usage is TRBV6-1 and J usage is TRBJ2-7; TRBD1 might be the D (6 bases). CDR1 MNHNS and CDR2 SASEGT come from the germline V gene. V lost 1 base to trimming and J lost 7 bases, with 17 bases between them. This CDR3 has 15 amino acids. Written as DNA, the CDR3 is TGTGCCAGCAGTGAAGACTCTTGGACAGCCTTAGAGCAGTACTTC. This encodes CASSEDSWTALEQYF.

This clone has more than one count but fewer than ten. The chain has TRBV11-3 and TRBJ2-3; a weak D match, TRBD2 (6 bases). Trimming took 3 bases from V and 3 from J, leaving 7 bases between them. This CDR3 has 13 residues. Germline V gene sequence: CDR1 SGHNT, CDR2 YENEEA. The chain's CDR3 is CASSFGLTDTQYF. The CDR3 DNA is TGTGCCAGCAGCTTTGGACTAACAGATACGCAGTATTTT.

The CDR3 region is CTSSQDNPAGKDTQYF. The CDR3 DNA reads as TGCACCAGCAGCCAAGATAATCCAGCGGGGAAGGATACGCAGTATTTT. The chain carries TRBV1 and TRBJ2-3; the table calls TRBD2, which could not be checked here. TRBV1 is deemed a pseudogene. This CDR3 spans 16 amino acids.

The V gene is TRBV6-5, the J gene TRBJ2-7, with a possible D match to TRBD2 (6 bases). Trimming took 2 bases from V and 2 from J, leaving 16 bases between them. Germline CDR1 MNHEY, CDR2 SVGAGI. The CDR3 sequence is 16 residues long. CDR3 protein: CASSYMASVQPYEQYF. Here the CDR3 DNA reads TGTGCCAGCAGTTACATGGCTAGCGTACAACCCTACGAGCAGTACTTC.

The rearrangement uses TRBV5-1 and TRBJ2-1; 8 nucleotides align to TRBD2. Germline V gene data show CDR1 as SGHRS and CDR2 as YFSETQ. V trimming: 2 bases; J trimming: 4 bases; junction bases outside the gene matches: 8. This CDR3 comprises 16 residues. Written as DNA, the CDR3 is TGCGCCAGCAGCTTAGCCGGGGGGGAATCTTACAATGAGCAGTTCTTC. Its translation: CASSLAGGESYNEQFF. Looking up the rest from reference TRBV5-1 and TRBJ2-1 gives the full variable domain: KAGVTQTPRYLIKTRGQQVTLSCSPISGHRSVSWYQQTPGQGLQFLFEYFSETQRNKGNFPGRFSGRQFSNSRSEMNVSTLELGDSALYLCASSLAGGESYNEQFFGPGTRLTVL.

This chain joins TRBV9 and TRBJ1-1, with D maybe TRBD1 (6 bases). The V and J ends lost 0 bases and 5 bases respectively, with 11 bases between them. This CDR3 is 14 amino acids long. Germline V gene data show CDR1 as SGDLS and CDR2 as YYNGEE. This CDR3 is CASSVVAGDTEAFF. For the CDR3, the DNA is TGTGCCAGCAGCGTAGTCGCAGGGGATACTGAAGCTTTCTTT.

This clone was picked up a small number of times. The V and J genes are TRBV2 and TRBJ2-3; TRBD2 aligns across 8 bases. Trimming cost V 4 bases and J 4 bases; bases outside gene matches: 7. The CDR3 extends over 15 amino acids. CDR1 and CDR2 (germline): SNHLY, FYNNEI. Written as DNA, the CDR3 is TGTGCCAGCAGTGCGACTAGCGTTTTAGCAGATACGCAGTATTTT. Translated: CASSATSVLADTQYF.

This clone is a singleton in its sample. V is TRBV7-3 and J is TRBJ1-1; possible D gene TRBD1, 5 bases. CDR1 is SGHTA and CDR2 is FQGTGA in the germline V gene. The CDR3 runs 13 residues. The V end lost 5 bases, the J end lost 3 bases, and 10 bases lay between the germline ends. In nucleotides, the CDR3 is TGTGCCAGCAGCAGGGGTACATACACTGAAGCTTTCTTT. It yields the protein CASSRGTYTEAFF.

This rearrangement joins TRBV2 to TRBJ2-1; 9 bases match TRBD1. CDR1 and CDR2 (germline): SNHLY, FYNNEI. V lost 6 bases to trimming and J lost 4 bases; unmatched junction nucleotides: 7. The CDR3 runs 15 residues. CDR3 in DNA: TGTGCCAGCAGCGTCGACAGGGGGGTATACAATGAGCAGTTCTTC. It translates to CASSVDRGVYNEQFF.

This chain uses TRBV4-1 with TRBJ2-1; 9 nucleotides match TRBD1. The V segment lost 0 bases and the J segment 7 bases; nucleotides outside the gene matches: 4. The CDR3 contains 15 residues. Looked up from germline, CDR1 is MGHRA and CDR2 is YSYEKL. The CDR3 region has the DNA TGCGCCAGCAGCCAAGAACAGGGGGCTTGGAATGAGCAGTTCTTC. This codes for CASSQEQGAWNEQFF.

The CDR3, as DNA: TGTGCCAGCAGCTTACCCCCTAGGCCTGGAAACACCATATATTTT. Its protein is CASSLPPRPGNTIYF. The chain uses TRBV7-8 and TRBJ1-3; D not certain. V was clipped by 2 bases and J by 2 bases, with 10 bases between them. Looked up from germline, CDR1 is SGHVS and CDR2 is FQNEAQ. The CDR3 contains 15 residues. Variable domain in full (rest from reference TRBV7-8 and TRBJ1-3): GAGVSQSPRYKVAKRGQDVALRCDPISGHVSLFWYQQALGQGPEFLTYFQNEAQLDKSGLPSDRFFAERPEGSVSTLKIQRTQQEDSAVYLCASSLPPRPGNTIYFGEGSWLTVV.

This CDR3 reads CSVTSGSYEQYF. CDR3 coding DNA: TGCAGCGTTACCTCGGGGTCCTACGAGCAGTACTTC. V is TRBV29-1 and J is TRBJ2-7; D might be TRBD2 (5 bases). CDR1 and CDR2 from the germline V gene are SQVTM and ANQGSEA. The CDR3 is 12 amino acids. The V end lost 5 bases, the J end lost 1 base, and 9 bases lay between the germline ends.

The rearrangement uses TRBV19 and TRBJ2-1, with a tentative D call TRBD1 (6 bases). This CDR3 region has 11 residues. V gave up 4 bases and J gave up 10 bases, with 8 bases separating them. Per germline, CDR1 LNHDA and CDR2 SQIVND (reference sequence). CDR3 nucleotides: TGTGCCAGTAGTAGTAGGGGGGAGCAGTTCTTC. Its protein product is CASSSRGEQFF.

The gene calls are TRBV11-2 and TRBJ2-2; 10 bases match TRBD2. The germline CDR1 and CDR2 sequences are SGHAT and FQNNGV. This CDR3 is built from 17 residues. V dropped 1 base and J dropped 0; count of bases not matched to a gene: 2. In nucleotides, the CDR3 is TGTGCCAGCAGCTTAGGGGGACTAGCGCCGAACACCGGGGAGCTGTTTTTT. It is translated as CASSLGGLAPNTGELFF.

This clone came up once. J is TRBJ1-5 and V is TRBV5-1, with 9 bases lining up with TRBD1. Germline V gene sequence: CDR1 SGHRS, CDR2 YFSETQ. Losses at the gene ends were 4 bases for V and 4 bases for J; bases not matched to a gene: 6. The CDR3 has 15 amino acids. The CDR3 loop reads CASSPGQGENQPQHF. The CDR3 region has the DNA TGCGCCAGCAGCCCGGGACAGGGAGAGAATCAGCCCCAGCATTTT.

V is TRBV29-1 and J is TRBJ1-1, with a weak D call TRBD1 (6 bases). From germline, CDR1 is SQVTM and CDR2 ANQGSEA. Trimming left V 7 bases short and J 8 bases short, with 8 bases between. The length of the CDR3 is 9 residues. The CDR3 coding sequence is TGCAGCGCTGACAGGGAAGCTTTCTTT. Translating it yields CSADREAFF.

This chain uses TRBV12-3 or TRBV12-4 with TRBJ2-5; D perhaps matches TRBD1 (5 bases). The V and J ends lost 8 bases and 4 bases respectively, with 14 bases between them. CDR3 length: 13 amino acids. The CDR3 sequence: CASSGRVRETQYF. In nucleotides, the CDR3 is TGTGCCAGCTCTGGCAGGGTGAGAGAGACCCAGTACTTC.

This rearrangement joins TRBV11-2 to TRBJ1-2, with a possible D match to TRBD1 (6 bases). The CDR3 is made up of 14 amino acids. Germline V gives CDR1 SGHAT, CDR2 FQNNGV. Deletions cut 5 bases from V and 2 bases from J, with 12 bases between. CDR3 sequence (DNA): TGTGCCAGCAGCCCAGGACAGTCGAACTATGGCTACACCTTC. This gives the protein CASSPGQSNYGYTF.